Below are 29 T cell receptor beta chains sequenced from a single sample in a study of prognosis after radiotherapy for stage I lung cancer. Template was genomic DNA; TCR beta CDR3 amplified in two multiplex PCR rounds. Amplification during the initial PCR round employed primers specific to each TRBV and TRBJ gene. A single record per CDR3 protein comes from TCRdb applying MiXCR to the multiplex PCR reads. The table has 59,000 or so distinct CDR3 sequences, around 27% seen once. The starting material was PBMCs, obtained before or after stereotactic body radiation therapy (not recorded which). The receptors shown here come from a donor over 45 with non-small cell lung cancer.

Comment on this clonotype: A read error is likely here: a far larger clone is one base away. The chain couples TRBV6-6 to TRBJ2-5, with 11 bases that match TRBD2. Germline V gene data show CDR1 as MNHNY and CDR2 as SVGAGI (reference sequence). V trimming: 1 base; J trimming: 3 bases; junction bases outside the gene matches: 7. The CDR3 totals 17 residues. The CDR3: CASSYCLTSGEKETQYF. CDR3 DNA sequence: TGTGCCAGCAGTTACTGCCTGACTAGCGGGGAAAAAGAGACCCAGTACTTC.

This clonotype was picked up many times. The V and J genes are TRBV12-3 or TRBV12-4 and TRBJ2-2, with 7 bases aligning to TRBD1. The junction had 7 bases not matched to a gene; V was cut back by 7 bases and J by 2 bases. The CDR3 sequence is 15 residues long. In DNA form, the CDR3 reads TGTGCCAGCACCAACAGGGGCACTAACACCGGGGAGCTGTTTTTT. Protein: CASTNRGTNTGELFF.

This clonotype was recorded many times. The chain recombines TRBV20-1 with TRBJ2-2; D possibly matches TRBD1 or TRBD2 (5 bases each). Trimming took off 0 bases at V and 6 bases at J, with 11 bases between the two ends. Germline V gives CDR1 DFQATT, CDR2 SNEGSKA (reference sequence). The CDR3 is made up of 14 amino acids. The CDR3 here is CSARDGGSAGELFF. Written as DNA, the CDR3 is TGCAGTGCTAGAGATGGGGGTTCGGCCGGGGAGCTGTTTTTT.

This clonotype has a count of ten or more. This chain links TRBV30 with TRBJ1-2; D gene unclear. Germline lookup yields CDR1 GTSNPN and CDR2 SVGIG (reference sequence). The CDR3 has 13 residues. Trimming removed 4 bases at V and 6 bases at J, with 15 bases between. In DNA, the CDR3 is TGTGCCTGGAACGAGGGTCCGGCTAATGGCTACACCTTC. It specifies CAWNEGPANGYTF.

This clonotype was counted ten times or more. The chain uses TRBV20-1 and TRBJ1-4, with 7 positions matching TRBD1. The V gene's germline CDR1 is DFQATT and CDR2 SNEGSKA (reference sequence). The CDR3 has 12 residues. With V trimmed by 5 bases and J by 8 bases, 5 bases remained unmatched. The CDR3 region is CSAGQGGEKLFF. The CDR3 bases are TGCAGTGCTGGGCAGGGGGGAGAAAAACTGTTTTTT.

This clonotype is judged medium-sized. This chain links TRBV6-2 or TRBV6-3 with TRBJ1-6, with TRBD1 as a possible D gene (5 bases). V was pared by 4 bases and J by 5 bases, with 9 bases between. The CDR3 consists of 14 residues. Germline values: CDR1 MNHEY, CDR2 SVGEGT. The CDR3 here is CASSLGPDNSPLHF. Written as DNA, the CDR3 is TGTGCCAGCAGTTTGGGACCGGATAATTCACCCCTCCACTTT.

This clonotype was seen just once. Just one base apart from a much larger clone, this may be a read error. The chain links TRBV19 to TRBJ1-1; D remains unclear. The CDR3 totals 13 residues. Per the germline V gene, CDR1 is LNHDA and CDR2 is SQIVND (reference sequence). Trimming pared 6 bases from V and 1 base from J, leaving 9 bases between. CDR3 amino acids: CASSERANTEAFF. In nucleotides, the CDR3 is TGTGCCAGTAGCGAGAGGGCGAACACTGAAGCTTTCTTT.

A remark on this clonotype: This likely traces to a read error, being one base from a far larger clone. The chain has TRBV6-4 and TRBJ2-7; 12 nucleotides agree with TRBD2. The CDR3 sequence is 15 residues long. Per germline, CDR1 MRHNA and CDR2 SNTAGT. The CDR3 protein is CASSTGLAGPYQQYF. The CDR3 DNA reads TGTGCCAGCAGTACAGGACTAGCGGGGCCCTACCAGCAGTACTTC.

The V call is TRBV6-1, the J call TRBJ2-1, with 7 bases lining up with TRBD1. The CDR3 covers 14 residues. Germline CDR1 is MNHNS and CDR2 is SASEGT. The trim removed 8 bases at V and 0 bases at J, leaving 4 bases unmatched. CDR3 bases: TGTGCCAGCTTGACAGGGAGCTCCTACAATGAGCAGTTCTTC. Translating gives CASLTGSSYNEQFF.

In its sample, this clonotype was seen many times. The chain employs TRBV19 and TRBJ2-7, with TRBD1 matching 9 bases. CDR3 length: 14 amino acids. The germline gives CDR1 LNHDA, CDR2 SQIVND (reference sequence). Trimming removed 4 bases from V and 5 bases from J; junction bases left unmatched: 6. This chain's CDR3 is CASSTGQGKNEQYF. The CDR3 coding sequence is TGTGCCAGTAGTACCGGACAGGGGAAGAACGAGCAGTACTTC.

This clonotype was observed at least ten times. The J gene is TRBJ1-1, the V gene TRBV20-1, with 7 bases lining up with TRBD1. Germline CDR1 DFQATT, CDR2 SNEGSKA (reference sequence). This CDR3 comprises 15 residues. After removal of 2 bases from V and 4 bases from J, the junction contained 10 bases not matched to a gene. The CDR3 here is CSARSTDRVPTEAFF. CDR3 DNA sequence: TGCAGTGCTAGATCCACTGACAGGGTGCCCACTGAAGCTTTCTTT.

This clonotype was seen repeatedly, ten times or more. The chain couples TRBV9 to TRBJ1-6, with 8 bases identical to TRBD1. Trimming removed 3 bases from V and 7 bases from J; junction bases left unmatched: 3. CDR1 is SGDLS and CDR2 is YYNGEE in the germline V gene. This CDR3 spans 14 amino acids. The chain's CDR3 is CASSARQGNSPLHF. The CDR3 region has the DNA TGTGCCAGCAGCGCGCGACAGGGGAATTCACCCCTCCACTTT.

Points on this clonotype: A far larger clone is a single base away, which makes a read error likely. The chain links TRBV6-4 to TRBJ1-2, with 7 nucleotides matching TRBD1. CDR1 is MRHNA and CDR2 is SNTAGT in the germline V gene. V was clipped by 7 bases and J by 0 bases; unmatched bases: 5. This CDR3 spans 14 amino acids. CDR3 bases: TGTGCCAGCAAGGGGGACAGTACTAACTATGGCTACACCTTC. The encoded protein is CASKGDSTNYGYTF.

V is TRBV13 and J is TRBJ1-1; D gene ambiguous. The CDR3 contains 13 residues. The V gene lost 5 bases and the J gene lost 3 bases, with 10 bases spanning the gap. Germline V lookup: CDR1 PRHDT, CDR2 FYEKMQ (reference sequence). The CDR3 reads CASSMVVYTEAFF. The CDR3, as DNA: TGTGCCAGCAGCATGGTGGTCTACACTGAAGCTTTCTTT.

Remarks on this clonotype: One base separates it from a far larger clone, so it is likely a read error. The chain recombines TRBV27 with TRBJ2-1; no clear D gene. Trimming pared 5 bases from V and 2 bases from J, leaving 10 bases between. The germline gives CDR1 MNHEY, CDR2 SMNVEV (reference sequence). CDR3 length: 14 amino acids. DNA of the CDR3: TGTGCCAGCAGTACCCCGGCTACCTACAATGAGCAGTTCTTC. Its translation is CASSTPATYNEQFF.

This clonotype was seen many times. The chain employs TRBV6-2 or TRBV6-3 and TRBJ2-3; 7 nucleotides align to TRBD2. With V trimmed by 2 bases and J by 2 bases, 7 bases remained unmatched. This CDR3 is 16 amino acids long. Germline CDR1 is MNHEY and CDR2 is SVGEGT. CDR3 sequence reads: CASSYGLAEFTDTQYF. The CDR3 DNA follows: TGTGCCAGCAGTTACGGGCTAGCGGAATTCACAGATACGCAGTATTTT.

A word on this clonotype: The likely explanation is a read error, given a far larger clone one base away. The genes are TRBV6-2 or TRBV6-3 and TRBJ2-5; D may correspond to TRBD1 or TRBD2 (6 bases each). The last part of the DNA fits TRBJ2-1 better; the J call may be wrong. Germline CDR1 is MNHEY and CDR2 is SVGEGT. This CDR3 comprises 16 residues. For the CDR3, the DNA is TGTGCCAGCAGTTACGCTCGGGGGCAGACGCTCTACGAGCAGTTCTTC. Protein sequence: CASSYARGQTLYEQFF.

The J gene is TRBJ1-5, the V gene TRBV6-1; D uncertain. Trimming took 9 bases from V and 4 from J, leaving 7 bases between them. The length of the CDR3 is 11 residues. Per the germline V gene, CDR1 is MNHNS and CDR2 is SASEGT. This chain's CDR3 is CASSRNQPQHF. The CDR3 DNA reads TGTGCCAGTTCCCGAAATCAGCCCCAGCATTTT.

As concerns this clonotype: A read error is likely, as this CDR3 ends without the conserved phenylalanine or tryptophan. The chain has TRBV6-1 and TRBJ2-3; D is possibly TRBD2 (7 bases). The V gene's germline CDR1 is MNHNS and CDR2 SASEGT. V was clipped by 7 bases and J by 5 bases, with 19 bases between them. This CDR3 is built from 15 residues. The CDR3 region has the DNA TGTGCCAGCAACAAAGGGGGGGGCCGTGGAGATACGCAGTATTTA. Its translation is CASNKGGGRGDTQYL.

Worth noting for this clonotype: With a far larger clone one base away, a read error is the likely cause. V is TRBV6-4 and J is TRBJ2-3, with D maybe TRBD2 (5 bases). CDR1 and CDR2 from the germline V gene are MRHNA and SNTAGT. This CDR3 has 15 amino acids. The CDR3 DNA reads TGTGCCAGCAGTGGGGCGCGGGCCCTCACACATACGCAGTATTTT. It is translated as CASSGARALTHTQYF.

This clonotype showed up many times. The chain recombines TRBV2 with TRBJ1-3; possibly TRBD1 for D (5 bases). The germline V gene has CDR1 SNHLY and CDR2 FYNNEI. Trimming left V 6 bases short and J 3 bases short, with 15 bases between. The CDR3 runs to 15 residues. The CDR3 DNA reads as TGTGCCAGCAGCCCAAGAGGGGCGGGTGGAAACACCATATATTTT. Protein: CASSPRGAGGNTIYF. The variable domain in full, with the rest retrieved from reference TRBV2 and TRBJ1-3, is EPEVTQTPSHQVTQMGQEVILRCVPISNHLYFYWYRQILGQKVEFLVSFYNNEISEKSEIFDDQFSVERPDGSNFTLKIRSTKLEDSAMYFCASSPRGAGGNTIYFGEGSWLTVV.

This clonotype was seen at least ten times. This sequence joins TRBV9 and TRBJ2-2; TRBD1 might be the D (6 bases). CDR1 SGDLS and CDR2 YYNGEE come from the germline V gene. The V gene lost 1 base and the J gene lost 3 bases, with 13 bases spanning the gap. CDR3 length: 16 amino acids. The chain's CDR3 is CASSVSHTGYTGELFF. Written as DNA, the CDR3 is TGTGCCAGCAGCGTATCCCATACAGGGTACACCGGGGAGCTGTTTTTT.

Remarks on this clonotype: The junction and the germline gene differ at one end; a read error may be behind it. This chain links TRBV11-2 with TRBJ2-4; D remains ambiguous. The CDR3 has 12 amino acids. CDR1 and CDR2 from the germline V gene are SGHAT and FQNNGV. CDR3 sequence (DNA): TGTGCGAGCAGCTTAAGCAGAAACATTCGGTACTTC. Protein product: CASSLSRNIRYF.

As regards this clonotype: A much bigger clone sits one base away, suggesting this may be a read error. The V gene is TRBV9, the J gene TRBJ1-1; D is undetermined. CDR1 and CDR2 from the germline V gene are SGDLS and YYNGEE. V was trimmed by 0 bases and J by 0 bases, leaving 9 bases between them. This CDR3 is built from 15 residues. The CDR3 is CASSVGNLVNTEAFF. The CDR3 DNA reads TGTGCCAGCAGCGTAGGCAACCTCGTGAACACTGAAGCTTTCTTT.

This clonotype was recorded many times. This chain uses TRBV4-2 with TRBJ1-6; D remains unclear. Per germline, CDR1 LGHNA and CDR2 YNFKEQ. This CDR3 has 18 amino acids. V was cut by 2 bases and J by 0 bases, with 14 bases left in between. The CDR3 DNA reads as TGTGCCAGCAGCCAATCTGACATCCACGGCTCCTATAATTCACCCCTCCACTTT. Translated: CASSQSDIHGSYNSPLHF.

At least ten counts were recorded for this clonotype. The V and J genes are TRBV18 and TRBJ2-2, with D possibly TRBD2 on 5 matching bases. Trimming took 3 bases from V and 0 from J, leaving 11 bases between them. Germline CDR1 KGHSH, CDR2 LQKENI. CDR3 size: 16 residues. CDR3: CASSPGSRANTGELFF. The CDR3 bases are TGTGCCAGCTCACCGGGTTCGAGGGCGAACACCGGGGAGCTGTTTTTT.

Ten or more counts support this clonotype. This sequence joins TRBV30 and TRBJ2-1, with D maybe TRBD2 (6 bases). CDR1 is GTSNPN, CDR2 SVGIG, per germline (reference sequence). Deletions cut 1 base from V and 12 bases from J, with 13 bases between. The CDR3 runs 12 residues. This CDR3 is CAWSGVRGLQFF. The CDR3, as DNA: TGTGCCTGGAGTGGGGTCCGGGGGTTGCAGTTCTTC. Full variable domain (missing parts from reference TRBV30 and TRBJ2-1): SQTIHQWPATLVQPVGSPLSLECTVEGTSNPNLYWYRQAAGRGLQLLFYSVGIGQISSEVPQNLSASRPQDRQFILSSKKLLLSDSGFYLCAWSGVRGLQFFGPGTRLTVL.

This clonotype has a count of ten or more. The chain has TRBV3-1 and TRBJ1-6, with D unresolved. Germline CDR1 reads LGHDT; CDR2 reads YNNKEL (reference sequence). The CDR3 totals 14 residues. V was clipped by 0 bases and J by 5 bases, with 5 bases between them. As DNA, the CDR3 is TGTGCCAGCAGCCAAGACAGTAATAATTCACCCCTCCACTTT. It specifies CASSQDSNNSPLHF.

This clonotype was found many times. The rearrangement links TRBV6-1 to TRBJ2-3; D not resolved. The germline CDR1 and CDR2 sequences are MNHNS and SASEGT. The V and J ends lost 3 bases and 2 bases respectively, with 6 bases between them. CDR3 length: 13 amino acids. The CDR3 DNA reads TGTGCCAGCAGTGAGGTACCCACAGATACGCAGTATTTT. Translating gives CASSEVPTDTQYF.